This T cell receptor beta chain appears in the sequencing data of a study of shared clonotypes between healthy human individuals (dated by TCRdb to the early 2020s). About the study as a whole: The cohort comprised a couple of women and a few men aged 18 to 49 years. To estimate repertoire size and how much clonotype sharing occurs between individuals, the study deeply sequenced the blood TCR repertoires of several healthy adults. For each donor, CD4 naive and CD4 memory were each given three plates, CD8 naive was given two plates, and CD8 memory was given one plate. Libraries were prepared and TCR repertoires were sequenced by different laboratories using diverse techniques, in order to increase sequencing depth and limit assay-specific biases. Each donor's leukapheresis produced roughly between roughly 0.9 and 9 billion PBMCs. Study-wide conclusions, independent of this receptor: Naive subsets generally had larger estimated clonotype richness than memory subsets did. Pairwise subsampling led to the expectation that sequencing depth would affect the degree of clonotype sharing among donors. Rarefaction of sorted-subset datasets indicated incomplete sequencing despite the large sequencing depth. Compared with non-shared clonotypes, the clonotypes found in all four sorted-subset donors had higher generation probabilities. When a few donors were compared, the shared fraction of clonotypes was approximately 5% for naive CD4, 3.5% to 4% for naive CD8, 2.3% for memory CD4, and approximately 0.4% for memory CD8. Only blood was sampled, and tissue TCR repertoires likely differ from those in blood. Because the study included a small number of donors, the genetic and exposure-history diversity represented was limited.

Turning to this clone: There is no known antigen for this receptor. Base quality data are lacking; no much larger clone is found one base away.

Healthy HIV-negative adults with no recently reported acute infections or vaccinations were included as donors. All donors were Caucasian adults living in Nashville, Tennessee, USA. CD4+ T cells were enriched by magnetic negative selection, after which naive cells were positively selected on CD45RA and the negative fraction was taken as the memory subset. Blood was collected by leukapheresis, and PBMCs were isolated by Ficoll-Histopaque density gradient centrifugation and then cryopreserved in liquid nitrogen vapor phase. Purity and quantity of every magnetically sorted T cell population were checked by analytical flow cytometry. Each sorted fraction had its genomic DNA isolated and then quantified by UV absorbance on a Nanodrop 2000c. Sequences SGHTA (CDR1) and FQGNSA (CDR2) are obtained from the germline V gene. Trimming takes 7 bases off V and 1 base off J; junction bases not matched to a gene: 6. The CDR3 numbers 14 residues from cysteine through phenylalanine. CDR3 DNA only is kept here, 42 bases in frame from base 1.

Using the deep immunoSEQ assay, TCR CDR3 regions were amplified from genomic DNA by multiplex PCR. Extracted genomic DNA from each cell subset was spread evenly across all wells of several immunoSEQ 96-well plates, with each plate serving as a replicate. For sorted subsets, each replicate PCR was loaded with approximately 0.2 ug genomic DNA, equivalent to some 31,000 T cell genomes. Purified libraries were measured with a Qubit 3.0 fluorometer, size-checked on a Bioanalyzer 2100, and measured again with the KAPA Library Quantification kit. Every immunoSEQ 96-well plate was sequenced on a dedicated single-read 150-cycle Illumina NextSeq 550 flow cell. From the authors' description of their analysis: Because only junctional sequences without quality scores were contained in the immunoSEQ output, filtering matching that applied to full-length reads could not be performed. Sequences were annotated with PyIR, a Python wrapper for IgBLAST v1.9, using IMGT germline references to assign V/J genes and CDR3. Reads with weak V/J assignments (E-value above 1e-6), missing CDR3, stop codons, out-of-frame junctions, or ambiguous translated residues were removed. V3J clonotypes were defined as sequences sharing an identical inferred V gene, J gene, and CDR3 amino acid sequence. The percentage overlap between two repertoires was calculated by dividing the number of shared unique clonotypes by the size of the smaller repertoire. RTK rarefaction, the Chao1 estimator, and Recon v2.1 estimates of unobserved clonotypes were used to assess repertoire richness. Generation probabilities were computed with OLGA for all TCRbeta clonotypes obtained by the gDNA method from a few donors. This is the immuneACCESS table as TCRdb keeps it, with only in-frame sequences that have V and J called. A part of the clones is gone; compared with another copy, unresolved V genes explain less than half, and the rest is unexplained. The V and J calls and the clone size are those of that table, but D and trimming were determined from the DNA. The sample table records some 2,000,000 clones; 95% of these occur just once. The ten top clones hold under 0.15% of the sample.

This clonotype was sampled from a man between 18 and 29 years old in good health. The rearrangement combines TRBV7-2 with TRBJ2-5; the junction holds 7 bases that match TRBD1. The specimen was naive CD4+ T cells sorted from blood. The cell subset or site label on this specimen signifies: CD45RA+ positively selected. The DNA reads as follows: TGTGCCAGCAACGAACAGGGGTCCCAAGAGACCCAGTACTTC. This yields the protein CASNEQGSQETQYF.